This record looks at one TCR beta chain sequence and its context. What this receptor recognizes is not known. No much larger clone exists at a distance of one base, and base qualities are not known. This entry is derived from a study of technical replicates of blood from several donors listed by TCRdb under 2017. Receptor libraries were prepared by the immunoSEQ multiplex PCR assay. TCRdb re-hosts the immuneACCESS table, in-frame sequences only. Its copies lack some clones; in the studies checked, an unresolved V gene accounts for under half of them, and the cause for the rest is not known. This sample comprises about 88,000 clones, 94% of them detected only once. Around 0.24% of the sample goes to the ten largest clones. The sequence was obtained from a human donor in good health. Sequencing used T cells isolated from PBMCs.

The sequence in DNA is TGTGCCAGTAAAGTTGGGGCGAGGCAGGGCAACAATCAGCCCCAGCATTTT. It translates to CASKVGARQGNNQPQHF. The chain links TRBV19 with TRBJ1-5; the D gene is perhaps TRBD1, on 5 matching bases. Reading the germline V gene (reference sequence) gives CDR1 LNHDA and CDR2 SQIVND. Taken from cysteine to phenylalanine, the CDR3 has 17 residues. Of all the DNA, just the CDR3 is kept, 51 bases in frame from base 1. V is cut by 7 bases and J by 3 bases, and the space between the germline ends is 22 bases.